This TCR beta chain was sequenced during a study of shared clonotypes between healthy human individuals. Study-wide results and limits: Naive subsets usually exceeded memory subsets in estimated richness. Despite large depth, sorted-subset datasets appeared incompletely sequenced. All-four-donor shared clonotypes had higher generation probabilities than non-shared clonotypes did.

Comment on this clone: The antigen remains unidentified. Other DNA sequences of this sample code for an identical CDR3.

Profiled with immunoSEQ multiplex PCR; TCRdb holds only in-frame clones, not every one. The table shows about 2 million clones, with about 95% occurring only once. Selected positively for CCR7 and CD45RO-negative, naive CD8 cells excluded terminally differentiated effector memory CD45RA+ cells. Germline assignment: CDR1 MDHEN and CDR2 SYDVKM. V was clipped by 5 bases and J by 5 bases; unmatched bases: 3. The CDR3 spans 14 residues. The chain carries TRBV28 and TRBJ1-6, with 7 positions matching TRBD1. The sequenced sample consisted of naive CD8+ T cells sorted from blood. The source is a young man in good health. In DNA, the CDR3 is TGTGCCAGCAGTCTCGGGACAGATAATTCACCCCTCCACTTT. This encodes CASSLGTDNSPLHF.